One sample yielded the 10 T cell receptor beta chains listed below, sequenced in a study of T cell responses to AZD1222 COVID-19 vaccine. This table comes from immunoSEQ multiplex PCR, and its TCRdb copy is limited to in-frame clones, with some not included. The sample carries around 140,000 clones, 85% to 95% recorded once. Sequences were derived from peripheral blood, sampled on day 0 of AZD1222 vaccination. Receptors originate from an adult in good health.

The rearrangement joins TRBV6-5 to TRBJ2-7; weak D call: TRBD2 (7 bases). The CDR3 length is 12 residues. Germline V gene lookup returns CDR1 MNHEY and CDR2 SVGAGI. Between the trimmed V and J ends, which lost 5 bases and 5 bases, there was a span of 10 bases. The CDR3 region is CASSTGGHEQYF. Here the CDR3 DNA reads TGTGCCAGCAGTACGGGGGGCCACGAGCAGTACTTC.

V usage is TRBV5-3 and J usage is TRBJ2-7, with 9 bases aligning to TRBD1. TRBV5-3 is an ORF for which the function is uncertain. Losses at the gene ends were 4 bases for V and 5 bases for J; bases not matched to a gene: 10. There are 15 residues in the CDR3. The chain's CDR3 is CARSTGTGLDDEQYF. As DNA, the CDR3 is TGTGCCAGAAGCACGGGGACAGGGCTTGACGACGAGCAGTACTTC.

The J gene is TRBJ2-2, the V gene TRBV4-3; D not resolved. With 2 bases removed from V and 2 bases from J, the gap between germline ends came to 6 bases. CDR3 length equals 14 residues. Germline V gene data show CDR1 as LGHNA and CDR2 as YSLEER. CDR3 protein: CASSQLENTGELFF. In DNA, the CDR3 is TGCGCCAGCAGCCAATTAGAAAACACCGGGGAGCTGTTTTTT.

CDR3 sequence reads: CASSPLSSYSPLHF. CDR3 DNA: TGTGCCAGCAGCCCCCTAAGCAGTTATTCACCCCTCCACTTT. The chain joins TRBV4-2 to TRBJ1-6; D remains ambiguous. Trimming shortened V by 4 bases and J by 8 bases, and 12 bases separated the two germline ends. The CDR3 is 14 residues long. Germline values: CDR1 LGHNA, CDR2 YNFKEQ.

The chain joins TRBV6-2 or TRBV6-3 to TRBJ2-1; possibly TRBD2 for D (6 bases). The CDR3 has 14 amino acids. With 6 bases removed from V and 15 bases from J, the gap between germline ends came to 24 bases. Per the germline V gene, CDR1 is MNHEY and CDR2 is SVGEGT. DNA for the CDR3: TGTGCCAGCAGCGCCGGGGACTTCGGGGCCAATCGGTTCTTC. This sequence encodes CASSAGDFGANRFF.

The chain has TRBV7-6 and TRBJ1-2; D unresolved. The CDR3 covers 13 residues. V was trimmed by 3 bases and J by 4 bases, leaving 9 bases between them. CDR1 is SGHVS, CDR2 FNYEAQ, per germline. The CDR3 DNA reads TGTGCCAGCAGCTTGTCAGTGATCTATGGCTACACCTTC. Protein: CASSLSVIYGYTF.

This chain uses TRBV6-5 with TRBJ1-1; possible D gene TRBD1, 5 bases. The CDR3 has 14 residues. V dropped 7 bases and J dropped 4 bases, with 16 bases sitting between them. Germline-derived CDR1 and CDR2 are MNHEY and SVGAGI. CDR3 in amino acids: CASMTSGTFTEAFF. The DNA of the CDR3 is TGTGCCAGCATGACATCTGGGACGTTCACTGAAGCTTTCTTT.

This clone was picked up one time. The chain employs TRBV5-1 and TRBJ2-2; D may be TRBD1 or TRBD2 (7 bases each). With 4 bases removed from V and 6 bases from J, the gap between germline ends came to 19 bases. The germline V gene has CDR1 SGHRS and CDR2 YFSETQ. The CDR3 is 16 amino acids. CDR3 nucleotides: TGCGCCAGCAGCCCACACCGGCAGGGGGGGGCCGGGGAGCTGTTTTTT. Its translation: CASSPHRQGGAGELFF.

This clone was counted between two and nine times. V gene TRBV28 combines with J gene TRBJ1-2, with 8 bases lining up with TRBD1. Losses at the gene ends were 3 bases for V and 4 bases for J; bases not matched to a gene: 7. This CDR3 contains 15 residues. Germline values: CDR1 MDHEN, CDR2 SYDVKM. CDR3 in DNA: TGTGCCAGCAGTTTGGCGCAGGGGGCAGTCTATGGCTACACCTTC. Translated, it gives CASSLAQGAVYGYTF.

V and J are TRBV6-1 and TRBJ2-6; no clear D. Per germline, CDR1 MNHNS and CDR2 SASEGT. This CDR3 is built from 16 residues. The V and J ends lost 3 bases and 0 bases respectively, with 9 bases between them. The CDR3 nucleotides are TGTGCCAGCAGTGACTACGGAAGCTCTGGGGCCAACGTCCTGACTTTC. It encodes CASSDYGSSGANVLTF.